This T cell receptor beta chain was documented in a study of blood T cell repertoires in COVID-19. Background on the study: Samples of COVID-19 (acute and convalescent) were obtained from the United States, Italy and Spain. PBMCs, B-cell-depleted T cells, or T cells provided the cDNA or gDNA that made up the material.

Seattle's enrolled individuals joined amid active infection and were then monitored longitudinally. Original data processing: Reference gene primer amplification gave estimated nucleated cell counts. The protocol was immunoSEQ multiplex PCR, while the TCRdb copy is restricted to in-frame clones and leaves out a portion. V, J and clone size are taken as reported in that table, and D and trimming were inferred from the DNA itself. Of about half a million clones in the sample, approximately 89% were seen once. V dropped 2 bases and J dropped 2 bases, with 12 bases sitting between them. This CDR3 spans 15 amino acids. Germline CDR1 is LGHDT and CDR2 is YNNKEL (reference sequence).

The chain is built from TRBV3-1 (or the pseudogene TRBV3-2) and TRBJ2-5, with D tentatively TRBD1 (6 bases). What was sequenced was peripheral blood. This TCR was sampled from a young man with COVID-19, enrolled during active disease. DNA for the CDR3: TGTGCCAGCAGCCAAAGTTGGGGGCGGCAAGAGACCCAGTACTTC. It encodes CASSQSWGRQETQYF.